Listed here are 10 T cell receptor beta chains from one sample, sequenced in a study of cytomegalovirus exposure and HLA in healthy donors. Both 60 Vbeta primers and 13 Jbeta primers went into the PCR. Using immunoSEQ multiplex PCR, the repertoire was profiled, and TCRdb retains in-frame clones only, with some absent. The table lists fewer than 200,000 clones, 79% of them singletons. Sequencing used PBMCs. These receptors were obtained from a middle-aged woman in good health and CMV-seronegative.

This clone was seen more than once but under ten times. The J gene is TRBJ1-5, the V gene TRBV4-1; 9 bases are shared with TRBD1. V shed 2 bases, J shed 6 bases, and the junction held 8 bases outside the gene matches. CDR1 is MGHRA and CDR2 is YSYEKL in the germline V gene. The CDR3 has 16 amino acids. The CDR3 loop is CASSQPPRGQGQPQHF. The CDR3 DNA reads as TGCGCCAGCAGCCAACCCCCACGGGGACAGGGTCAGCCCCAGCATTTT.

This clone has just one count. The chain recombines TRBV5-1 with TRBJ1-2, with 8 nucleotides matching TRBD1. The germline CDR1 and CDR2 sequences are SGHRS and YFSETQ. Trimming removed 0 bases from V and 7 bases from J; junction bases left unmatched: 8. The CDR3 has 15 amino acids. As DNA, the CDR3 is TGCGCCAGCAGCTTGGGGATTGGGACAGGTTTTGGCTACACCTTC. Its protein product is CASSLGIGTGFGYTF.

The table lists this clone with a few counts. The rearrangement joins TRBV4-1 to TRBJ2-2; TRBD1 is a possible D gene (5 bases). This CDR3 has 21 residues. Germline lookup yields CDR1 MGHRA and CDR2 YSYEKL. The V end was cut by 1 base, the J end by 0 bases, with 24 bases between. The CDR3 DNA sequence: TGCGCCAGCAGCCAAGTGGCGACAGCCGTCACGCTTTCAACGAACACCGGGGAGCTGTTTTTT. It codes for CASSQVATAVTLSTNTGELFF.

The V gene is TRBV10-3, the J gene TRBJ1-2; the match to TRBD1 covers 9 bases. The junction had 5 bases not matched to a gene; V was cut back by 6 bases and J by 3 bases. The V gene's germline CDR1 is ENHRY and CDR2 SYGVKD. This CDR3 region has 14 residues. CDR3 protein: CAIRVDRGDYGYTF. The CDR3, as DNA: TGTGCCATCAGGGTGGACAGGGGCGACTATGGCTACACCTTC.

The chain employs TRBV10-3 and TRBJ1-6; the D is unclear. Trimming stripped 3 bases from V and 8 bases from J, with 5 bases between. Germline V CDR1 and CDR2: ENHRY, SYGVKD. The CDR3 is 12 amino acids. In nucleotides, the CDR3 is TGTGCCATCAGTGACGGGGATTCACCCCTCCACTTT. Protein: CAISDGDSPLHF.

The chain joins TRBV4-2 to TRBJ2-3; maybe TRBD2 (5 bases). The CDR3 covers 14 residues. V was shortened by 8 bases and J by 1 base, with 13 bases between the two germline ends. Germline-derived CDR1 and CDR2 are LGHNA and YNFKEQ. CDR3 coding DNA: TGTGCCAGCCAGGTTGGAGGAGGCACAGATACGCAGTATTTT. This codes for CASQVGGGTDTQYF.

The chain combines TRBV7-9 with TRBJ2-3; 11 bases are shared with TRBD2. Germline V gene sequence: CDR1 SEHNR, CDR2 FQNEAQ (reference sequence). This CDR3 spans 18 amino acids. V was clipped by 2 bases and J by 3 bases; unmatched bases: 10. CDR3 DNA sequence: TGTGCCAGCAGCTTAAGGGAGTTAGCGGGGGGGCGGACAGATACGCAGTATTTT. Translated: CASSLRELAGGRTDTQYF.

The CDR3 nucleotides are TGTGCCACCGGGACTCCAACCTACGTGGAGTACTTC. This translates into CATGTPTYVEYF. V usage is TRBV28 and J usage is TRBJ2-7; the D gene is possibly TRBD2 (6 bases). The germline V and J ends were trimmed by 10 bases and 11 bases, with 21 bases remaining between them. The CDR3 runs 12 residues. The germline V gene has CDR1 MDHEN and CDR2 SYDVKM. The entire variable domain, with the rest obtained from reference TRBV28 and TRBJ2-7, is as follows: DVKVTQSSRYLVKRTGEKVFLECVQDMDHENMFWYRQDPGLGLRLIYFSYDVKMKEKGDIPEGYSVSREKKERFSLILESASTNQTSMYLCATGTPTYVEYFGPGTRLTVT.

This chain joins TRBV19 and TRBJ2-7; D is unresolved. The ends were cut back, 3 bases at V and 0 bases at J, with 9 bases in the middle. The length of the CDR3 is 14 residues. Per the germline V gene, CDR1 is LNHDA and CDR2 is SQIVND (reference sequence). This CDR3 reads CASSMAQNSYEQYF. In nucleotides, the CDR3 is TGTGCCAGTAGTATGGCACAGAACTCCTACGAGCAGTACTTC.

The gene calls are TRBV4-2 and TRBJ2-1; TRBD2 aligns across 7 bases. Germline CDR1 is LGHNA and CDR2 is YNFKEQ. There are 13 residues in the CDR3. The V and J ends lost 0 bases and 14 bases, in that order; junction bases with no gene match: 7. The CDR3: CASSQDRAGVEFF. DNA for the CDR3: TGTGCCAGCAGCCAAGATCGGGCGGGAGTCGAGTTCTTC.